The present T cell receptor beta chain was sequenced within a study of T cells in Graves' hyperthyroidism and ophthalmopathy. This CDR3 has 16 amino acids. Trimming took 4 bases from V and 4 from J, leaving 19 bases between them. Looked up from germline, CDR1 is SGDLS and CDR2 is YYNGEE. RNA transcripts served as the template for amplifying TCR beta CDR3 regions. A set of HTBI primers served as the primers for a first-round RT-PCR of the TCR CDR3. MiXCR, run by TCRdb on the multiplex PCR reads, gives a single entry per CDR3 protein. The sample holds roughly 740,000 distinct CDR3 sequences, roughly 15% seen once. About this clonotype itself: The antigen is undetermined.

Study-level findings and limits: In blood, most of the thyroid clonotypes expanded above 0.001 were also present.

Sequenced material: blood. This receptor was identified in a man younger than 30 with Graves' hyperthyroidism. The V gene is TRBV9, the J gene TRBJ2-3, with a weak D call TRBD2 (6 bases). The CDR3 region has the DNA TGTGCCAGCAGCCCGAGTGGAGGTCCGGGGGCAGATACGCAGTATTTT. Translation: CASSPSGGPGADTQYF.